The 13 T cell receptor beta chains given below trace back to one sample, sequenced in a study of tumor-infiltrating lymphocytes in primary liver carcinoma. The researchers obtained blood RNA from unsorted whole blood and also extracted germline DNA. TCR beta cDNA was made from around 460 ng total RNA with a constant-region primer. Libraries of TCR beta came from three nested multiplex PCR rounds with slightly modified ARM-PCR. A C-beta reverse primer and TRBV1-TRBV30 forward primers served in each of the first two PCR rounds, at about 10 cycles apiece. TCRdb analysed the multiplex PCR reads with MiXCR anew, one entry per CDR3 protein. The data show about 200,000 distinct CDR3 sequences, less than 70% seen once. Sequencing used peripheral blood. All receptors derive from an older woman with primary liver carcinoma and hepatitis B virus infection.

Remarks on this clonotype: At one boundary the junction diverges from the germline segment, which might be a read error. The rearrangement joins TRBV11-3 to TRBJ2-3, with 7 bases matching TRBD1. The CDR3 covers 14 residues. Germline CDR1 is SGHNT and CDR2 is YENEEA. CDR3 in DNA: TGTGCCAGCAGCTTTGACCCAGGGACAGATGCGCAGTATTTT. It encodes CASSFDPGTDAQYF.

A note on this clonotype: Mismatch with germline at one junction end may stem from a read error. The genes are TRBV6-6 and TRBJ2-5, with a possible D match to TRBD2 (6 bases). This CDR3 spans 15 amino acids. CDR1 MNHNY and CDR2 SVGAGI come from the germline V gene (reference sequence). In DNA form, the CDR3 reads TGTGCCAGTAGTTACCACGGGGGTCAGCAAGAGACCCAGTACTTC. It specifies CASSYHGGQQETQYF.

Concerning this clonotype itself: A read error may explain this, as a much larger clone is one base away. This rearrangement joins TRBV7-9 to TRBJ1-1; a weak D match, TRBD1 (6 bases). The CDR3 spans 14 residues. V was shortened by 5 bases and J by 4 bases, with 14 bases between the two germline ends. The V gene's germline CDR1 is SEHNR and CDR2 FQNEAQ (reference sequence). CDR3 in amino acids: CASSIGTRGTEAFF. The CDR3 region has the DNA TGTGCCAGCAGCATTGGGACACGGGGCACTGAAGCTTTCTTT.

Points on this clonotype: Germline is not matched at one junction end, which may reflect a read error. The chain is built from TRBV11-2 and TRBJ1-5, with 12 positions matching TRBD1. The CDR3 is 15 residues long. CDR1 and CDR2 (germline): SGHAT, FQNNGV. CDR3 residues: CANSSGTGGLQPQQF. CDR3 nucleotides: TGTGCCAACAGCTCCGGGACAGGGGGCTTGCAGCCCCAGCAGTTT.

Notes on this clonotype: One end of the junction fails to match germline, which may point to a read error. The chain joins TRBV29-1 to TRBJ2-1; D call uncertain. TRBJ2-5 explains the end of the DNA better; the J call may be wrong. The CDR3 is 13 amino acids. Germline V gives CDR1 SQVTM, CDR2 ANQGSEA. CDR3 sequence (DNA): TGCAGCGTCGAAGGGTCTGCAAAAGGGACCCAGTACTTC. Its translation is CSVEGSAKGTQYF.

This clonotype was found a few times. The genes are TRBV14 and TRBJ1-4; 10 bases match TRBD1. CDR3 size: 19 residues. Germline V gene lookup returns CDR1 SGHDN and CDR2 FVKESK. The ends lost 0 bases at V and 5 bases at J; junction bases unmatched: 12. The CDR3 sequence: CASSQDFETGGAGNEKLFF. In DNA form, the CDR3 reads TGTGCCAGCAGCCAAGATTTCGAGACAGGGGGCGCTGGGAATGAAAAACTGTTTTTT.

As for this clonotype: No conserved phenylalanine or tryptophan ends this CDR3, so it is likely a read error. The chain has TRBV29-1 and TRBJ2-7; D gene unclear. The CDR3 consists of 13 residues. Germline values: CDR1 SQVTM, CDR2 ANQGSEA. Trimming took off 5 bases at V and 3 bases at J, with 14 bases between the two ends. CDR3 sequence: CSVSGRNFYEQYS. CDR3 nucleotide sequence: TGCAGCGTTTCTGGACGTAACTTCTACGAGCAGTACTCC.

This clonotype was seen many times. V is TRBV4-2 and J is TRBJ2-1, with D possibly matching TRBD2 (6 bases). Deletions cut 1 base from V and 0 bases from J, with 10 bases between. This CDR3 is 16 amino acids long. Germline V gives CDR1 LGHNA, CDR2 YNFKEQ. The CDR3 region is CASSQAGLASYNEQFF. The CDR3, as DNA: TGTGCCAGCAGCCAAGCGGGACTCGCCTCCTACAATGAGCAGTTCTTC.

The V call is TRBV6-1, the J call TRBJ1-2; 10 bases are a match to TRBD1. V shed 4 bases and J 2 bases; nucleotides not matched to a gene: 4. Per germline, CDR1 MNHNS and CDR2 SASEGT. The CDR3 spans 15 residues. The CDR3 DNA follows: TGTGCCAGCAGTGTACCGACAGGGGGCAACTATGGCTACACCTTC. Residues: CASSVPTGGNYGYTF.

Notes on this clonotype: Mismatch with germline at one junction end may stem from a read error. The gene calls are TRBV11-2 and TRBJ2-2, with D possibly matching TRBD2 (5 bases). There are 16 residues in the CDR3. The V gene's germline CDR1 is SGHAT and CDR2 FQNNGV. The CDR3 DNA reads as TGTGCCAGCAACTTAGGATGGAGGCGAGACACCGGGGAGCTGTTTTTT. Its translation: CASNLGWRRDTGELFF. The full variable domain, its missing parts supplied by reference TRBV11-2 and TRBJ2-2, is EAGVAQSPRYKIIEKRQSVAFWCNPISGHATLYWYQQILGQGPKLLIQFQNNGVVDDSQLPKDRFSAERLKGVDSTLKIQPAKLEDSAVYLCASNLGWRRDTGELFFGEGSRLTVL.

This clonotype has only one observation. A read error is possible here, since a much larger clone lies one base away. The rearrangement uses TRBV6-1 and TRBJ1-6; D remains unclear. The CDR3 spans 14 residues. Per germline, CDR1 MNHNS and CDR2 SASEGT. As DNA, the CDR3 is TGTGTCAGCAGTGATTACGGGCAAAATTCACCCCTCCACTTT. It specifies CVSSDYGQNSPLHF.

The V call is TRBV11-2, the J call TRBJ2-7; D may match TRBD1 or TRBD2 (5 bases each). The CDR3 sequence is 15 residues long. Deletions cut 3 bases from V and 7 bases from J, with 19 bases between. Germline V gives CDR1 SGHAT, CDR2 FQNNGV. In DNA form, the CDR3 reads TGTGCCAGCAGCTTCACCTCACATGGGACGGGGGAGCAGTACTTC. It is translated as CASSFTSHGTGEQYF.

A note on this clonotype: Mismatch with germline at one junction end may stem from a read error. This rearrangement joins TRBV2 to TRBJ1-1; no firm D call. The CDR3 loop spans 15 amino acids. Germline loops: CDR1 SNHLY, CDR2 FYNNEI. The DNA for the CDR3 is TGTGCCAGCAGTGAAATTAGGTTGGGGAACACTGAGGCTTTCTTT. Translated, it gives CASSEIRLGNTEAFF.